This TCR beta chain was captured by sequencing in a study of cytomegalovirus exposure and HLA in healthy donors. Across the study: From 170 million or so T cells, an earlier analysis saw around 120 million unique TCR beta sequences.

The trim removed 0 bases at V and 4 bases at J, leaving 7 bases unmatched. The germline gives CDR1 SGHVS, CDR2 FQNEAQ. The CDR3 is 17 residues long. The primer mix had 60 Vbeta and 13 Jbeta primers. Profiling relied on immunoSEQ multiplex PCR, and the TCRdb table lists in-frame clones only, not all of them. Its table records 150,000 or so clones. The sequence was collected from a woman aged 45-65 years in good health and CMV-seronegative. The gene calls are TRBV7-8 and TRBJ2-5; 11 nucleotides line up with TRBD2. Sequenced input: PBMCs. DNA for the CDR3: TGTGCCAGCAGCTTAGCGCGTCTAGCGGGGGGTACAGAGACCCAGTACTTC. It specifies CASSLARLAGGTETQYF.